This TCR beta chain was recorded in a study of blood T cell repertoires in COVID-19. Study-level background: The United States, Italy and Spain provided the acute and convalescent COVID-19 samples. PBMCs, B-cell-depleted T cells, or T cells were the source of the cDNA or gDNA that made up the material.

Original analysis: Reference gene primers were amplified, and this amplification served to estimate nucleated cell counts. This table comes from immunoSEQ multiplex PCR, and its TCRdb copy is limited to in-frame clones, with some not included. V, J and clone size are those of that table, while D and trimming were read from the DNA. The sample holds approximately 180,000 clones; roughly 88% are singletons and the top ten take about 10%. This CDR3 region has 16 residues. Unmatched junction bases numbered 14, after V lost 3 bases and J lost 7 bases. Germline CDR1 and CDR2: KGHSH and LQKENI. Material for sequencing was peripheral blood. This chain uses TRBV18 with TRBJ2-5; 7 bases are a match to TRBD2. This receptor was taken from a human donor with active or convalescent COVID-19. The donor label of this sample is uncertain. CDR3: CASSPSLTSARGTQYF. The CDR3 DNA is TGTGCCAGCTCACCCAGCCTTACTAGCGCCCGAGGGACCCAGTACTTC.